This passage covers 20 T cell receptor beta chains from one sample sequenced in a study of T cell repertoires in cytomegalovirus infection. Their antigens remain unidentified. MiXCR, applied by TCRdb to the reads, yields one record per CDR3 protein. The data hold roughly 570,000 distinct CDR3 sequences, with around two fifths observed a single time. This sample comprised cultured PBMCs, obtained from culture after CMV antigen stimulation. Receptors originate from a human donor in good health (CMV status not recorded). Some clones in this sample may be carry-over from other donors' samples.

The chain carries TRBV12-3 or TRBV12-4 and TRBJ2-7; 11 nucleotides align to TRBD1. This CDR3 has 14 residues. Trimming removed 5 bases from V and 7 bases from J; junction bases left unmatched: 7. Here the CDR3 DNA reads TGTGCCAGCAGTACGGGACAGGGGGACGGTGAGCAGTACTTC. This gives the protein CASSTGQGDGEQYF.

The rearrangement uses TRBV28 and TRBJ1-2; tentative D call: TRBD1 (6 bases). Germline V lookup: CDR1 MDHEN, CDR2 SYDVKM. The CDR3 is 15 residues long. Trimming shortened V by 6 bases and J by 5 bases, and 19 bases separated the two germline ends. The CDR3: CASSFDRLGSYGYTF. CDR3 nucleotides: TGTGCCAGCAGCTTTGACAGGCTCGGATCATATGGCTACACCTTC.

The CDR3 here is CASSGLGTLEQYF. The CDR3 DNA follows: TGCGCCAGCAGCGGGCTCGGGACACTTGAGCAGTACTTC. The chain joins TRBV5-1 to TRBJ2-7, with D tentatively TRBD1 (6 bases). The CDR3 spans 13 residues. Trimming took 4 bases from V and 7 from J, leaving 15 bases between them. Germline CDR1 reads SGHRS; CDR2 reads YFSETQ. Full variable domain (remainder filled in from reference TRBV5-1 and TRBJ2-7): KAGVTQTPRYLIKTRGQQVTLSCSPISGHRSVSWYQQTPGQGLQFLFEYFSETQRNKGNFPGRFSGRQFSNSRSEMNVSTLELGDSALYLCASSGLGTLEQYFGPGTRLTVT.

This chain connects TRBV12-3 or TRBV12-4 to TRBJ1-1; TRBD1 agrees at 9 bases. Trimming cost V 8 bases and J 5 bases; bases outside gene matches: 6. CDR3 length equals 13 residues. The CDR3 protein is CASRPGTGTEAFF. DNA for the CDR3: TGTGCCAGCCGTCCCGGGACAGGGACTGAAGCTTTCTTT.

This chain uses TRBV7-9 with TRBJ2-7; 10 bases are shared with TRBD2. V gave up 4 bases and J gave up 6 bases; unmatched junction bases: 6. The CDR3 is made up of 14 amino acids. In germline, CDR1 is SEHNR, CDR2 FQNEAQ (reference sequence). The CDR3 reads CASSSGTSVSEQYF. CDR3 DNA: TGTGCCAGCAGCTCCGGGACTAGCGTGAGCGAGCAGTACTTC.

This sequence joins TRBV10-3 and TRBJ1-2; the D is unclear. Per germline, CDR1 ENHRY and CDR2 SYGVKD. CDR3 length equals 12 residues. V was clipped by 5 bases and J by 4 bases, with 8 bases between them. CDR3 protein: CAISQDRYGYTF. The DNA of the CDR3 is TGTGCCATCAGTCAGGACCGCTATGGCTACACCTTC.

This clonotype has a count of ten or more. The V and J genes are TRBV4-3 and TRBJ2-1; a weak D match, TRBD2 (6 bases). CDR1 and CDR2 from the germline V gene are LGHNA and YSLEER. V lost 6 bases to trimming and J lost 5 bases, with 14 bases between them. The CDR3 loop spans 14 amino acids. In DNA, the CDR3 is TGCGCCAGCAGTCTTCAGGACTACAACAATGAGCAGTTCTTC. This gives the protein CASSLQDYNNEQFF.

The sample holds a few counts of this clonotype. The J gene is TRBJ2-5, the V gene TRBV4-2; D unresolved. The germline V gene has CDR1 LGHNA and CDR2 YNFKEQ. V lost 0 bases to trimming and J lost 2 bases, with 7 bases between them. There are 14 residues in the CDR3. This CDR3 reads CASSQEDVQETQYF. CDR3 sequence (DNA): TGTGCCAGCAGCCAAGAGGACGTACAAGAGACCCAGTACTTC.

This sequence joins TRBV4-1 and TRBJ2-3; TRBD1 is a possible D gene (6 bases). Germline CDR1 MGHRA, CDR2 YSYEKL. The V and J ends lost 5 bases and 2 bases respectively, with 14 bases between them. This CDR3 spans 15 amino acids. The CDR3 nucleotides read TGCGCCAGCAGCACCCGACAGGCGTCCACAGATACGCAGTATTTT. Protein: CASSTRQASTDTQYF.

The table lists this clonotype with a few counts. V is TRBV6-2 or TRBV6-3 and J is TRBJ1-5; perhaps TRBD1 as D (5 bases). V was cut by 4 bases and J by 5 bases, with 12 bases left in between. Germline CDR1 MNHEY, CDR2 SVGEGT. This CDR3 region has 14 residues. The CDR3 DNA sequence: TGTGCCAGCAGTTCCCGACAGACTGATCAGCCCCAGCATTTT. Its protein is CASSSRQTDQPQHF.

This clonotype was counted many times. V and J are TRBV6-1 and TRBJ2-3, with D unresolved. CDR3 length equals 15 residues. Trimming pared 7 bases from V and 0 bases from J, leaving 14 bases between. The V gene's germline CDR1 is MNHNS and CDR2 SASEGT. The CDR3 reads CASNERRTSTDTQYF. In nucleotides, the CDR3 is TGTGCCAGCAATGAGCGTCGAACTAGCACAGATACGCAGTATTTT.

This rearrangement joins TRBV7-6 to TRBJ2-1, with 7 bases fitting TRBD2. In germline, CDR1 is SGHVS, CDR2 FNYEAQ. CDR3 length: 13 amino acids. The V and J ends lost 5 bases and 5 bases, in that order; junction bases with no gene match: 3. This CDR3 is CASSTGGHNEQFF. The CDR3 coding sequence is TGTGCCAGCAGCACGGGAGGTCACAATGAGCAGTTCTTC.

This CDR3 reads CASSPGGGVRTQYF. In nucleotides, the CDR3 is TGTGCCAGCAGCCCGGGGGGCGGGGTTAGGACCCAGTACTTC. The chain combines TRBV5-4 with TRBJ2-5, with a weak D call TRBD2 (7 bases). In germline, CDR1 is SGHNT, CDR2 YYREEE (reference sequence). CDR3 length equals 14 residues. V was trimmed by 4 bases and J by 7 bases, leaving 17 bases between them. Filled out from reference TRBV5-4 and TRBJ2-5, the complete variable domain reads ETGVTQSPTHLIKTRGQQVTLRCSSQSGHNTVSWYQQALGQGPQFIFQYYREEENGRGNFPPRFSGLQFPNYSSELNVNALELDDSALYLCASSPGGGVRTQYFGPGTRLLVL.

The chain carries TRBV29-1 and TRBJ2-5; the match to TRBD1 covers 8 bases. In germline, CDR1 is SQVTM, CDR2 ANQGSEA. This CDR3 is 11 amino acids long. Trimming at V came to 5 bases and at J to 5 bases, leaving 1 base not matched to a gene. CDR3 coding DNA: TGCAGCGTTAACAGGGGGGAGACCCAGTACTTC. Residues: CSVNRGETQYF.

This clonotype was seen only a few times. The chain uses TRBV7-9 and TRBJ2-2, with a tentative D call TRBD1 (6 bases). Germline assignment: CDR1 SEHNR and CDR2 FQNEAQ (reference sequence). V was trimmed by 3 bases and J by 3 bases, leaving 14 bases between them. This CDR3 is 16 amino acids long. The CDR3 nucleotides read TGTGCCAGCAGCTTTTGGGGGCGGAAACACACCGGGGAGCTGTTTTTT. Its translation is CASSFWGRKHTGELFF.

V is TRBV6-2 or TRBV6-3 and J is TRBJ2-2; no clear D gene. This CDR3 spans 14 amino acids. CDR1 MNHEY and CDR2 SVGEGT come from the germline V gene. Between the trimmed V and J ends, which lost 2 bases and 7 bases, there was a span of 11 bases. As DNA, the CDR3 is TGTGCCAGCAGTTACCGTGCTCTTGGCGGGGAGCTGTTTTTT. Its translation: CASSYRALGGELFF.

This clonotype has only a few counts. This chain uses TRBV6-1 with TRBJ2-7, with 7 bases that match TRBD2. Trimming at V came to 6 bases and at J to 2 bases, leaving 7 bases not matched to a gene. The germline gives CDR1 MNHNS, CDR2 SASEGT. The CDR3 is 14 amino acids. CDR3 sequence: CASRRDRGAYEQYF. CDR3 DNA sequence: TGTGCCAGCAGAAGGGACCGGGGGGCCTACGAGCAGTACTTC.

V usage is TRBV12-3 or TRBV12-4 and J usage is TRBJ2-2; tentatively, D is TRBD2 (5 bases). Between the trimmed V and J ends, which lost 3 bases and 5 bases, there was a span of 19 bases. The CDR3 is 17 amino acids. The CDR3 is CASSFSVGSLGTGELFF. The CDR3 DNA reads TGTGCCAGCAGTTTTAGCGTGGGGTCCCTGGGGACCGGGGAGCTGTTTTTT.

This chain connects TRBV7-9 to TRBJ2-6; D perhaps matches TRBD2 (5 bases). Trimming removed 7 bases at V and 6 bases at J, with 16 bases between. Germline CDR1 is SEHNR and CDR2 is FQNEAQ (reference sequence). The length of the CDR3 is 15 residues. In DNA, the CDR3 is TGTGCCAGCATGCTTAGCGCAGAGACGGCCAACGTCCTGACTTTC. Amino acids: CASMLSAETANVLTF.

This clonotype has only one observation. The rearrangement links TRBV7-4 to TRBJ2-1; unclear D gene. CDR1 and CDR2 from the germline V gene are SGHVT and SQSDAQ. This CDR3 has 12 amino acids. V lost 4 bases, J lost 10 bases, and 11 bases lay in between. The CDR3 DNA reads as TGTGCCAGCAGCTCCGACGATCAGGAGCAGTTCTTC. It translates to CASSSDDQEQFF.